A single sample is the source of the 7 T cell receptor beta chains below, sequenced in a study of cytomegalovirus exposure and HLA in healthy donors. PCR involved 60 Vbeta and 13 Jbeta primers. Profiling relied on immunoSEQ multiplex PCR, and the TCRdb table lists in-frame clones only, not all of them. The data show 35,000 to 45,000 clones, with 60% to 70% seen just once and approximately 12% held by the top ten. Sequencing was done on a sample of PBMCs. These TCRs come from a man aged 55-75 years in good health and CMV-seropositive.

This chain links TRBV5-4 with TRBJ2-1, with 9 bases that match TRBD2. The J segment lost 4 bases and the V segment lost 2 bases, leaving 4 bases of the junction unmatched. The CDR3 runs to 15 residues. Germline V gives CDR1 SGHNT, CDR2 YYREEE (reference sequence). CDR3 sequence: CASSFSGSSYNEQFF. Written as DNA, the CDR3 is TGTGCCAGCAGCTTTAGCGGGAGTAGTTACAATGAGCAGTTCTTC. The whole variable domain, filled in from reference TRBV5-4 and TRBJ2-1, reads ETGVTQSPTHLIKTRGQQVTLRCSSQSGHNTVSWYQQALGQGPQFIFQYYREEENGRGNFPPRFSGLQFPNYSSELNVNALELDDSALYLCASSFSGSSYNEQFFGPGTRLTVL.

The chain carries TRBV7-2 and TRBJ2-7; 8 nucleotides agree with TRBD1. Trimming removed 4 bases from V and 4 bases from J; junction bases left unmatched: 12. Germline-derived CDR1 and CDR2 are SGHTA and FQGNSA. CDR3 length equals 16 residues. The CDR3 sequence: CASSSRGQASFYEQYF. The CDR3 DNA reads TGTGCCAGCAGCTCACGGGGACAGGCTAGCTTTTACGAGCAGTACTTC.

This clone was found once. The chain links TRBV28 to TRBJ2-7, with a possible D match to TRBD1 (5 bases). Trimming pared 6 bases from V and 3 bases from J, leaving 12 bases between. The V gene's germline CDR1 is MDHEN and CDR2 SYDVKM. The CDR3 has 13 residues. The CDR3 DNA reads TGTGCCAGCAGCTCCAGGGAAAGCTACGAGCAGTACTTC. Its translation: CASSSRESYEQYF.

This chain uses TRBV19 with TRBJ1-5, with 7 bases lining up with TRBD1. The V gene end was trimmed by 0 bases and the J gene end by 0 bases; junction bases not matched to a gene: 5. CDR3 length: 17 amino acids. The germline V gene encodes CDR1 LNHDA and CDR2 SQIVND (reference sequence). The DNA of the CDR3 is TGTGCCAGTAGTATAGATCAGGGGGTTTATAGCAATCAGCCCCAGCATTTT. It is translated as CASSIDQGVYSNQPQHF.

The V and J genes are TRBV30 and TRBJ1-5, with D uncertain. V was cut by 0 bases and J by 4 bases, with 4 bases left in between. The CDR3 covers 12 residues. CDR1 is GTSNPN, CDR2 SVGIG, per germline (reference sequence). The CDR3: CAWSVGNQPQHF. CDR3 DNA sequence: TGTGCCTGGAGTGTCGGGAATCAGCCCCAGCATTTT.

V is TRBV7-9 and J is TRBJ2-7; 8 bases line up with TRBD2. CDR3 length: 15 residues. CDR1 SEHNR and CDR2 FQNEAQ come from the germline V gene (reference sequence). The trim removed 5 bases at V and 5 bases at J, leaving 11 bases unmatched. CDR3 sequence: CASSLETGGFHEQYF. CDR3 coding DNA: TGTGCCAGCAGCCTAGAGACGGGAGGGTTTCACGAGCAGTACTTC.

V usage is TRBV5-4 and J usage is TRBJ2-7, with 8 bases matching TRBD1. The CDR3 is 13 residues long. V lost 7 bases to trimming and J lost 5 bases; unmatched junction nucleotides: 8. Germline V gene sequence: CDR1 SGHNT, CDR2 YYREEE (reference sequence). For the CDR3, the DNA is TGTGCCAGCCGACGACAGGGGTCCCACGAGCAGTACTTC. Its translation: CASRRQGSHEQYF.